Below, 20 T cell receptor beta chains from the same sample are listed, as sequenced in a study of T cell responses to AZD1222 COVID-19 vaccine. TCRdb keeps only in-frame clones here, not all; method: immunoSEQ multiplex PCR. The table lists about 100,000 clones, roughly 89% of them singletons. Sequences were derived from peripheral blood, sampled on day 0 of AZD1222 vaccination. These receptors were obtained from an adult in good health.

The gene calls are TRBV5-6 and TRBJ1-2; TRBD1 might be the D (6 bases). Germline V gene sequence: CDR1 SGHDT, CDR2 YYEEEE. The V end was cut by 1 base, the J end by 3 bases, with 10 bases between. The CDR3 has 14 amino acids. For the CDR3, the DNA is TGTGCCAGCAGCTTGCGGGAGGGGGACTATGGCTACACCTTC. It is translated as CASSLREGDYGYTF.

This sequence joins TRBV6-5 and TRBJ1-1; D is undetermined. Germline CDR1 and CDR2: MNHEY and SVGAGI. Trimming pared 8 bases from V and 0 bases from J, leaving 10 bases between. The CDR3 contains 13 residues. CDR3 loop: CASSRGMNTEAFF. The CDR3 region has the DNA TGTGCCAGCTCGCGGGGTATGAACACTGAAGCTTTCTTT.

The V call is TRBV29-1, the J call TRBJ1-4; TRBD1 agrees at 7 bases. The CDR3 contains 14 residues. Germline V lookup: CDR1 SQVTM, CDR2 ANQGSEA. Unmatched junction bases numbered 2, after V lost 4 bases and J lost 0 bases. The CDR3 DNA follows: TGCAGCGTTGGGCAGGGGGCAACTAATGAAAAACTGTTTTTT. It translates to CSVGQGATNEKLFF.

The V and J genes are TRBV19 and TRBJ2-3; TRBD2 might be the D (5 bases). Germline V lookup: CDR1 LNHDA, CDR2 SQIVND (reference sequence). Trimming stripped 10 bases from V and 3 bases from J, with 20 bases between. This CDR3 is built from 15 residues. The CDR3 nucleotides read TGTGCCACCAAGCGGCAGAGCTTAGGGACAGATACGCAGTATTTT. Amino acid sequence: CATKRQSLGTDTQYF.

This chain connects TRBV5-6 to TRBJ1-1; 10 nucleotides align to TRBD1. CDR3 size: 15 residues. The V gene end was trimmed by 4 bases and the J gene end by 5 bases; junction bases not matched to a gene: 8. The germline CDR1 and CDR2 sequences are SGHDT and YYEEEE. CDR3 bases: TGTGCCAGCAGCGCCTCGACAGGGGGCCGAACTGAAGCTTTCTTT. Its translation is CASSASTGGRTEAFF.

Concerning this clone: Other nucleotide sequences from this sample produce the same CDR3. The V call is TRBV30, the J call TRBJ2-7; the D is unclear. The CDR3 runs 14 residues. Per the germline V gene, CDR1 is GTSNPN and CDR2 is SVGIG (reference sequence). V was pared by 0 bases and J by 0 bases, with 9 bases between. The DNA for the CDR3 is TGTGCCTGGAGTGTAGGTGGCAGCTCCTACGAGCAGTACTTC. It translates to CAWSVGGSSYEQYF.

This clone was recorded only once. The chain combines TRBV2 with TRBJ2-5; a weak D match, TRBD1 (6 bases). The CDR3 sequence is 13 residues long. V dropped 5 bases and J dropped 0 bases, with 7 bases sitting between them. CDR1 and CDR2 (germline): SNHLY, FYNNEI. The CDR3 DNA is TGTGCCAGCAGTTACAGGGACCAAGAGACCCAGTACTTC. This gives the protein CASSYRDQETQYF.

The chain couples TRBV6-1 to TRBJ1-6; D may be TRBD1 (6 bases). This CDR3 region has 14 residues. Trimming pared 3 bases from V and 8 bases from J, leaving 11 bases between. CDR1 and CDR2 (germline): MNHNS, SASEGT. The DNA of the CDR3 is TGTGCCAGCAGTGATGCAGGGGCTGATTCACCCCTCCACTTT. Protein product: CASSDAGADSPLHF.

This clone was observed a few times. The chain uses TRBV7-3 and TRBJ2-7, with a possible D match to TRBD2 (5 bases). Trimming pared 2 bases from V and 4 bases from J, leaving 9 bases between. The CDR3 length is 13 residues. Germline values: CDR1 SGHTA, CDR2 FQGTGA. CDR3 sequence: CASSLLTGYEQYF. In nucleotides, the CDR3 is TGTGCCAGCAGCTTATTAACGGGGTACGAGCAGTACTTC. Filled out from reference TRBV7-3 and TRBJ2-7, the complete variable domain reads GAGVSQTPSNKVTEKGKYVELRCDPISGHTALYWYRQSLGQGPEFLIYFQGTGAADDSGLPNDRFFAVRPEGSVSTLKIQRTERGDSAVYLCASSLLTGYEQYFGPGTRLTVT.

This clone has just one count. V is TRBV3-1 (or the pseudogene TRBV3-2) and J is TRBJ1-5; no firm D call. The CDR3 contains 13 residues. V lost 3 bases and J lost 5, with 8 bases in between. CDR1 LGHDT and CDR2 YNNKEL come from the germline V gene (reference sequence). CDR3 residues: CASSQYSDQPQHF. CDR3 bases: TGTGCCAGCAGCCAGTATTCTGATCAGCCCCAGCATTTT.

The rearrangement joins TRBV18 to TRBJ1-1; D perhaps matches TRBD1 (6 bases). This CDR3 has 15 amino acids. V was trimmed by 4 bases and J by 4 bases, leaving 16 bases between them. Germline V lookup: CDR1 KGHSH, CDR2 LQKENI. This CDR3 reads CASSQDTLGGTEAFF. The CDR3 DNA follows: TGTGCCAGCTCACAAGACACCCTAGGGGGCACTGAAGCTTTCTTT.

The CDR3 sequence: CASSWGGNEKLFF. The CDR3 coding sequence is TGTGCCAGCAGTTGGGGAGGGAATGAAAAACTGTTTTTT. J is TRBJ1-4 and V is TRBV3-1 (or the pseudogene TRBV3-2), with D hard to call. This CDR3 region has 13 residues. The germline V gene encodes CDR1 LGHDT and CDR2 YNNKEL (reference sequence). V was pared by 6 bases and J by 5 bases, with 10 bases between.

This chain connects TRBV6-5 to TRBJ1-1; D gene ambiguous. Germline lookup yields CDR1 MNHEY and CDR2 SVGAGI. The CDR3 consists of 15 residues. V was shortened by 0 bases and J by 5 bases, with 13 bases between the two germline ends. The CDR3 is CASSYSTVRETEAFF. The DNA for the CDR3 is TGTGCCAGCAGTTACTCGACGGTTCGAGAGACTGAAGCTTTCTTT.

This chain links TRBV18 with TRBJ1-4; D gene uncertain. The CDR3 spans 18 residues. V lost 0 bases, J lost 7 bases, and 21 bases lay in between. Germline V lookup: CDR1 KGHSH, CDR2 LQKENI. CDR3: CASSPPRVSEDQFEKLFF. The CDR3 DNA sequence: TGTGCCAGCTCACCACCTCGAGTTTCCGAGGACCAGTTTGAAAAACTGTTTTTT.

The chain carries TRBV3-1 (or the pseudogene TRBV3-2) and TRBJ2-5; D possibly corresponds to TRBD1 (6 bases). With 0 bases removed from V and 3 bases from J, the gap between germline ends came to 14 bases. Germline V lookup: CDR1 LGHDT, CDR2 YNNKEL (reference sequence). The CDR3 contains 16 residues. This chain's CDR3 is CASSQEAGAREETQYF. DNA of the CDR3: TGTGCCAGCAGCCAAGAGGCAGGGGCTCGGGAAGAGACCCAGTACTTC.

This chain links TRBV19 with TRBJ1-2, with TRBD1 as a possible D gene (5 bases). The CDR3 consists of 13 residues. V gave up 5 bases and J gave up 0 bases, with 7 bases separating them. From germline, CDR1 is LNHDA and CDR2 SQIVND (reference sequence). The CDR3 DNA reads TGTGCCAGTAGTGACAGTACTAACTATGGCTACACCTTC. Encoded protein: CASSDSTNYGYTF.

The V and J genes are TRBV19 and TRBJ1-2; tentatively, D is TRBD1 (5 bases). The CDR3 has 13 amino acids. The germline V gene has CDR1 LNHDA and CDR2 SQIVND (reference sequence). Trimming left V 5 bases short and J 2 bases short, with 9 bases between. For the CDR3, the DNA is TGTGCCAGTAGTCCCGACAGAAACTATGGCTACACCTTC. Translating it yields CASSPDRNYGYTF.

The chain joins TRBV2 to TRBJ2-2; D is perhaps TRBD2 (6 bases). Germline CDR1 and CDR2: SNHLY and FYNNEI. V lost 7 bases to trimming and J lost 5 bases, with 23 bases between them. This CDR3 region has 17 residues. The CDR3 loop is CASTSYGRDLGTGELFF. The CDR3 nucleotides are TGTGCCAGCACCTCTTATGGGCGGGACCTAGGGACCGGGGAGCTGTTTTTT.

The rearrangement links TRBV5-8 to TRBJ1-1; D is undetermined. Germline values: CDR1 SGHTS, CDR2 YDEGEE. V lost 0 bases, J lost 7 bases, and 4 bases lay in between. The CDR3 totals 11 residues. The CDR3 protein is CASSLVGEAFF. CDR3 nucleotides: TGTGCCAGCAGCTTGGTCGGTGAAGCTTTCTTT.

This chain links TRBV9 with TRBJ1-4, with TRBD1 matching over 9 bases. Germline V gene lookup returns CDR1 SGDLS and CDR2 YYNGEE. The CDR3 sequence is 15 residues long. The V and J ends lost 3 bases and 6 bases, in that order; junction bases with no gene match: 6. The CDR3 DNA reads TGTGCCAGCAGCGCATACAGGGGGCGGGATGAAAAACTGTTTTTT. Protein product: CASSAYRGRDEKLFF. The whole variable domain, remainder taken from reference TRBV9 and TRBJ1-4, is DSGVTQTPKHLITATGQRVTLRCSPRSGDLSVYWYQQSLDQGLQFLIQYYNGEERAKGNILERFSAQQFPDLHSELNLSSLELGDSALYFCASSAYRGRDEKLFFGSGTQLSVL.